This TCR beta chain was retrieved from a study of beta chain features in type 1 diabetes. Study results and limitations: Shortening that was moderate but significant affected the TCRB CDR3s of Type 1 diabetes patients in all four CD4+ subsets.

Without exception, sorted populations had purity beyond 95%. The whole isolated RNA underwent reverse transcription, so sequencing captured expressed TCRB transcripts. TCRdb's table, derived via immunoSEQ multiplex PCR, lists solely in-frame clones and lacks some. The sample lists around 250,000 clones; around 24% were seen once. The table lists this clone with a few counts. Its matching antigen is unknown. Sequenced input: naive CD4+ T cells from blood. This receptor was obtained from a woman aged 25 to 39 with type 1 diabetes.

CDR3 sequence (DNA): TGTGCCAGCAGCGTCGGGACAGGGTTCTACGAGCAGTACTTC. Its translation: CASSVGTGFYEQYF. The chain carries TRBV9 and TRBJ2-7, with TRBD1 identical over 9 bases. The CDR3 covers 14 residues. Germline CDR1 and CDR2: SGDLS and YYNGEE. Trimming cost V 2 bases and J 3 bases; bases outside gene matches: 3.